The source of this T cell receptor (beta chain) is a study of T cell responses to AZD1222 COVID-19 vaccine. At the level of the study: Some second doses came at about 4 weeks and others at about 12 weeks; these were pooled. Regarding the study as a whole: Most donors were white British, females outnumbered males, and clonal diversity was possibly underestimated. Nearly half of unique spike-specific TCRs reportedly avoided B.1.351 and B.1.1.7 mutated regions.

Clones were sequenced by immunoSEQ multiplex PCR, and TCRdb holds only the in-frame ones, with some missing. The sample consists of 120,000 or so clones, 90% of them appearing once. Worth noting for this clone: Its antigen is not known.

The sample here was peripheral blood, taken on day 0 of AZD1222 vaccination. The origin of this receptor is an adult in good health.

The CDR3 nucleotides read TGTGCCAGCAGCTTAGGGGCTAGCGGGGAGTGGGGGCAGTACTTC. Its translation is CASSLGASGEWGQYF. The chain couples TRBV7-2 to TRBJ2-7, with 9 positions matching TRBD2. This CDR3 is built from 15 residues. Trimming removed 1 base from V and 9 bases from J; junction bases left unmatched: 10. Germline CDR1 and CDR2: SGHTA and FQGNSA.